The text below deals with one T cell receptor beta chain. In the original processing: By means of reference gene primer amplification, nucleated cell counts were estimated. The assay was immunoSEQ multiplex PCR, and TCRdb's table has in-frame clones only and misses some. Clone size and V and J calls were adopted from that table, with D and trimming inferred from the DNA. Among more than 100,000 clones listed, 70% to 90% were seen once. This sample stems from a study of blood T cell repertoires in COVID-19. The wider study: Italy, Spain and the United States were the sources of the convalescent and acute COVID-19 samples. Sources were T cells, B-cell-depleted T cells, or PBMCs; the material itself was cDNA or gDNA.

The sequencing sample was made of peripheral blood. The clonotype originates from a woman aged 60-75 years with acute or convalescent COVID-19.

CDR3 nucleotides: TGTGCCAGCAGCTCCGTCGGGGGCTCCTACAATGAGCAGTTCTTC. This translates into CASSSVGGSYNEQFF. This chain links TRBV7-2 with TRBJ2-1; maybe TRBD2 (6 bases). The CDR3 consists of 15 residues. Germline V gives CDR1 SGHTA, CDR2 FQGNSA. V gave up 4 bases and J gave up 0 bases, with 10 bases separating them.